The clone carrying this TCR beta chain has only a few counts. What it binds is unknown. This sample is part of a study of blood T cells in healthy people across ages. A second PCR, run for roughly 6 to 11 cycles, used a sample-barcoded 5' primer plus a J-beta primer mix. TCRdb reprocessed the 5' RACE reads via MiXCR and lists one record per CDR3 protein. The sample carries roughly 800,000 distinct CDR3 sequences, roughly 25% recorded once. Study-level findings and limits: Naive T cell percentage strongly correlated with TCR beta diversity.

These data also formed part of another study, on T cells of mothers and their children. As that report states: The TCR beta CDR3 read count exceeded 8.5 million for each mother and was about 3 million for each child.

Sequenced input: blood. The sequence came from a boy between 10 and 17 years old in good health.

In DNA, the CDR3 is TGTGCCAGCAGAACCCAATTAGAAGGAAACACCATATATTTT. It is translated as CASRTQLEGNTIYF. The gene calls are TRBV12-3 or TRBV12-4 and TRBJ1-3; no definite D call. The CDR3 extends over 14 amino acids. V lost 6 bases and J lost 4, with 13 bases in between.